This T cell receptor beta chain was recorded in a study of CDR3 diversity in severe acne. This clonotype was recorded at least ten times. Germline loops: CDR1 SNHLY, CDR2 FYNNEI. Trimming pared 4 bases from V and 4 bases from J, leaving 13 bases between. This CDR3 region has 14 residues. TCRdb fed the PCR reads into MiXCR, producing one record per CDR3 protein. Found here are over 100,000 distinct CDR3 sequences, more than 45% of them singletons; the top ten hold under 15%. V usage is TRBV2 and J usage is TRBJ2-5, with D perhaps TRBD1 (7 bases). Source material: blood. The sequence was obtained from a male donor with acne. CDR3 nucleotide sequence: TGTGCCAGCAGTGGTAGACAGGGAGGAGAGACCCAGTACTTC. Translating gives CASSGRQGGETQYF.